This T cell receptor (beta chain) comes out of a study of blood T cell repertoires in COVID-19. About the research overall: Samples of COVID-19 (acute and convalescent) were obtained from the United States, Italy and Spain. Nucleic acid was either cDNA or gDNA, and it came from T cells, B-cell-depleted T cells, or PBMCs.

Study processing details: How many nucleated cells were present was estimated from reference gene primer amplification. Sequencing used immunoSEQ multiplex PCR; TCRdb keeps in-frame clones, though not all of them. The V and J calls and clone size were taken over from that table, and D and trimming were inferred from the DNA. This repertoire shows about 82,000 clones, about 86% found once; its top ten account for about a sixth. This CDR3 spans 17 amino acids. The V and J ends lost 9 bases and 1 base, in that order; junction bases with no gene match: 11. Germline CDR1 is SNHLY and CDR2 is FYNNEI. Sequencing was performed on peripheral blood. The chain has TRBV2 and TRBJ1-5; 11 nucleotides match TRBD1. The receptor's source is a woman aged 55-69 years with acute or convalescent COVID-19. In nucleotides, the CDR3 is TGTGCCAGTGGACAGGGGGCGCAGGGACGGAGCAATCAGCCCCAGCATTTT. Translation gives CASGQGAQGRSNQPQHF.